This TCR beta chain originates from a study of preoperative IRX-2 immunotherapy in early breast cancer. Specified treatment: preoperative locoregional IRX-2 cytokine immunotherapy. Patients received preoperative, locoregional IRX-2 cytokine immunotherapy in a phase Ib study. The count of this clone is one. This CDR3 region has 14 residues. Trimming removed 3 bases from V and 4 bases from J; junction bases left unmatched: 5. Germline V gene lookup returns CDR1 SGHRS and CDR2 YFSETQ. Profiled with immunoSEQ multiplex PCR; TCRdb holds only in-frame clones, not every one. The sample has more than 20,000 clones; 75% to 80% are singletons.

The sequence derives from a human donor with breast cancer. Here the sequenced sample was lymph node tissue, taken before IRX-2 immunotherapy. The chain is built from TRBV5-1 and TRBJ1-1; 8 bases are a match to TRBD1. The CDR3 loop reads CASSSGQGGTEAFF. The CDR3 region has the DNA TGCGCCAGCAGCTCTGGACAGGGAGGCACTGAAGCTTTCTTT. The complete variable domain, with remaining parts taken from reference TRBV5-1 and TRBJ1-1, reads KAGVTQTPRYLIKTRGQQVTLSCSPISGHRSVSWYQQTPGQGLQFLFEYFSETQRNKGNFPGRFSGRQFSNSRSEMNVSTLELGDSALYLCASSSGQGGTEAFFGQGTRLTVV.